The 25 T cell receptor beta chains listed next were all sequenced from one sample in a study of CD8 T cells in Susac syndrome (dated by TCRdb to the late 2010s). Library method: the immunoSEQ multiplex PCR assay. RNA was extracted with the RNeasy kit and roughly 0.45 to 1 ug was reverse transcribed using random hexamers. TCRdb reprocessed the public reads (quality trimming at Q25 with fastp, clone calling with MiXCR) and kept in-frame beta chains. Identical CDR3 proteins give one entry, which carries the most common genes and DNA. For this sample the table gives around 180,000 distinct CDR3 sequences, of which roughly 94% were detected only once. Clones ranked in the top ten supply 0.1% to 0.13% of the sample. Material: CD4+ T cells from PBMCs. All receptors derive from a human donor with Susac syndrome.

The V gene is TRBV7-9, the J gene TRBJ2-1; 7 bases align to TRBD2. The ends lost 5 bases at V and 7 bases at J; junction bases unmatched: 5. CDR1 SEHNR and CDR2 FQNEAQ come from the germline V gene (reference sequence). The CDR3 has 13 residues. CDR3 nucleotides: TGTGCCAGCAGCCTGGACGGGAGGAATGAGCAGTTCTTC. This codes for CASSLDGRNEQFF. Drawing the rest from reference TRBV7-9 and TRBJ2-1, the complete variable domain is DTGVSQNPRHKITKRGQNVTFRCDPISEHNRLYWYRQTLGQGPEFLTYFQNEAQLEKSRLLSDRFSAERPKGSFSTLEIQRTEQGDSAMYLCASSLDGRNEQFFGPGTRLTVL.

This clonotype was observed once. The chain joins TRBV20-1 to TRBJ2-3, with 9 bases fitting TRBD2. V was pared by 3 bases and J by 11 bases, with 6 bases of the junction left unmatched. In germline, CDR1 is DFQATT, CDR2 SNEGSKA (reference sequence). This CDR3 is 12 amino acids long. The CDR3: CSASPSSGMQYF. In nucleotides, the CDR3 is TGCAGTGCTAGCCCTTCTAGCGGGATGCAGTATTTT.

This chain uses TRBV15 with TRBJ1-5, with D possibly matching TRBD1 (5 bases). V was trimmed by 5 bases and J by 9 bases, leaving 14 bases between them. From germline, CDR1 is LNHNV and CDR2 YYDKDF (reference sequence). The CDR3 totals 13 residues. In nucleotides, the CDR3 is TGTGCCACCAGCTCAGTCGTGGGACGGCCCCAGCATTTT. Translating it yields CATSSVVGRPQHF.

This chain joins TRBV25-1 and TRBJ2-7; D is perhaps TRBD1 (6 bases). V lost 1 base to trimming and J lost 1 base, with 20 bases between them. Germline V gives CDR1 MGHDK, CDR2 SYGVNS. The CDR3 spans 18 residues. The CDR3 loop is CASSEWGQQGVSSYEQYF. The CDR3 DNA reads TGTGCCAGCAGTGAATGGGGTCAACAGGGCGTAAGTTCCTACGAGCAGTACTTC.

CDR3 in amino acids: CASSREQYNSPLHF. DNA of the CDR3: TGCGCCAGCTCACGGGAGCAATATAATTCACCCCTCCACTTT. The genes are TRBV5-1 and TRBJ1-6; no firm D call. CDR3 length: 14 residues. Germline CDR1 reads SGHRS; CDR2 reads YFSETQ. Trimming shortened V by 7 bases and J by 4 bases, and 12 bases separated the two germline ends.

The rearrangement uses TRBV20-1 and TRBJ2-7, with 10 bases fitting TRBD2. The germline CDR1 and CDR2 sequences are DFQATT and SNEGSKA (reference sequence). Unmatched junction bases numbered 18, after V lost 7 bases and J lost 6 bases. The CDR3 extends over 16 amino acids. CDR3 sequence: CSGALLSGGASGEQYF. As DNA, the CDR3 is TGCAGTGGGGCCCTACTGAGCGGGGGGGCCTCCGGCGAGCAGTACTTC.

On this clonotype itself: The junction and the germline gene differ at one end; a read error may be behind it. The rearrangement joins TRBV3-1 to TRBJ2-5; D is perhaps TRBD2 (6 bases). Germline V lookup: CDR1 LGHDT, CDR2 YNNKEL (reference sequence). The CDR3 extends over 16 amino acids. DNA of the CDR3: TGTGCCAGCACCCAACTCACCGGAGGGAGTCAAGAGACCCAGTACTTC. Residues: CASTQLTGGSQETQYF.

Only a few counts were recorded for this clonotype. V is TRBV20-1 and J is TRBJ2-7; tentatively, D is TRBD2 (5 bases). The CDR3 totals 14 residues. V dropped 6 bases and J dropped 0 bases, with 15 bases sitting between them. Germline V gene lookup returns CDR1 DFQATT and CDR2 SNEGSKA (reference sequence). CDR3 loop: CSAPRGSGSYEQYF. The DNA of the CDR3 is TGCAGTGCCCCCCGAGGCAGCGGCTCCTACGAGCAGTACTTC.

The CDR3 DNA reads TGTGCCAGCAGCCAAAACCACAGGGGGCCAGAGACCCAGTACTTC. Protein: CASSQNHRGPETQYF. The V call is TRBV14, the J call TRBJ2-5; 9 nucleotides align to TRBD1. The trim removed 2 bases at V and 4 bases at J, leaving 5 bases unmatched. The CDR3 has 15 amino acids. Germline V gene data show CDR1 as SGHDN and CDR2 as FVKESK. The variable domain in full, with the rest retrieved from reference TRBV14 and TRBJ2-5, is EAGVTQFPSHSVIEKGQTVTLRCDPISGHDNLYWYRRVMGKEIKFLLHFVKESKQDESGMPNNRFLAERTGGTYSTLKVQPAELEDSGVYFCASSQNHRGPETQYFGPGTRLLVL.

The chain combines TRBV12-3 or TRBV12-4 with TRBJ2-5; D perhaps matches TRBD1 (6 bases). This CDR3 comprises 14 residues. V lost 6 bases, J lost 4 bases, and 15 bases lay in between. CDR3 bases: TGTGCCAGCAGCCGGGACCCCAGGGGAGAGACCCAGTACTTC. Translated: CASSRDPRGETQYF.

This chain connects TRBV5-4 to TRBJ1-1, with TRBD1 matching over 7 bases. This CDR3 contains 15 residues. The ends lost 1 base at V and 1 base at J; junction bases unmatched: 4. Germline CDR1 SGHNT, CDR2 YYREEE (reference sequence). The CDR3 DNA follows: TGTGCCAGCAGCTTGCAGAGGGGGCAGAACACTGAAGCTTTCTTT. It yields the protein CASSLQRGQNTEAFF.

CDR3 DNA sequence: TGTGCCAGCACCTTTACAGCGAGCGAAAAACTGTTTTTT. Protein product: CASTFTASEKLFF. The chain employs TRBV12-3 or TRBV12-4 and TRBJ1-4; D is uncertain. V lost 7 bases to trimming and J lost 8 bases, with 14 bases between them. The CDR3 is made up of 13 amino acids.

J is TRBJ1-2 and V is TRBV19, with D perhaps TRBD1 (6 bases). CDR3 length: 12 residues. The germline CDR1 and CDR2 sequences are LNHDA and SQIVND (reference sequence). V lost 4 bases, J lost 4 bases, and 7 bases lay in between. In nucleotides, the CDR3 is TGTGCCAGTAGTACGACAGGCTATGGCTACACCTTC. It translates to CASSTTGYGYTF.

This chain links TRBV5-1 with TRBJ2-5; possible D gene TRBD1, 7 bases. CDR3 size: 15 residues. Germline CDR1 is SGHRS and CDR2 is YFSETQ. Trimming took off 0 bases at V and 5 bases at J, with 14 bases between the two ends. The CDR3: CASSLAEGGQETQYF. The CDR3, as DNA: TGCGCCAGCAGCTTGGCCGAGGGGGGACAGGAGACCCAGTACTTC.

This clonotype appeared a single time. J is TRBJ1-2 and V is TRBV29-1, with D perhaps TRBD1 (6 bases). Germline CDR1 SQVTM, CDR2 ANQGSEA. The length of the CDR3 is 14 residues. The V end lost 6 bases, the J end lost 2 bases, and 16 bases lay between the germline ends. The CDR3 nucleotides read TGCAGCGTCGCCTCAGGGGTACAGAACTATGGCTACACCTTC. Amino acid sequence: CSVASGVQNYGYTF.

The V call is TRBV2, the J call TRBJ2-2, with D tentatively TRBD1 (6 bases). Germline CDR1 SNHLY, CDR2 FYNNEI. V was shortened by 6 bases and J by 6 bases, with 11 bases between the two germline ends. CDR3 size: 13 residues. CDR3 nucleotide sequence: TGTGCCAGCAGCCCAACAGGGCCCGGGGAGCTGTTTTTT. This encodes CASSPTGPGELFF.

This chain connects TRBV5-1 to TRBJ2-2; D is unresolved. The V and J ends lost 0 bases and 7 bases respectively, with 10 bases between them. The CDR3 sequence is 14 residues long. Germline CDR1 reads SGHRS; CDR2 reads YFSETQ. CDR3 sequence: CASSLALVSGELFF. The DNA of the CDR3 is TGCGCCAGCAGCTTGGCCTTGGTCAGCGGGGAGCTGTTTTTT. The full variable domain, in which reference TRBV5-1 and TRBJ2-2 provide the parts outside the CDR3, is KAGVTQTPRYLIKTRGQQVTLSCSPISGHRSVSWYQQTPGQGLQFLFEYFSETQRNKGNFPGRFSGRQFSNSRSEMNVSTLELGDSALYLCASSLALVSGELFFGEGSRLTVL.

The V and J genes are TRBV20-1 and TRBJ2-3, with TRBD2 matching over 11 bases. The V segment lost 5 bases and the J segment 5 bases; nucleotides outside the gene matches: 12. CDR1 is DFQATT and CDR2 is SNEGSKA in the germline V gene (reference sequence). The CDR3 length is 16 residues. The CDR3: CSARPSTSGAGDTQYF. The CDR3 nucleotides read TGCAGTGCTCGCCCCTCGACTAGCGGGGCGGGAGATACGCAGTATTTT.

The chain carries TRBV7-9 and TRBJ1-1, with 10 bases lining up with TRBD1. With V trimmed by 5 bases and J by 1 base, 4 bases remained unmatched. The CDR3 totals 15 residues. Germline V CDR1 and CDR2: SEHNR, FQNEAQ (reference sequence). The DNA for the CDR3 is TGTGCCAGCAGCACCGGGACAGGGGCGAACACTGAAGCTTTCTTT. Its translation is CASSTGTGANTEAFF.

This clonotype is a singleton in its sample. V is TRBV7-9 and J is TRBJ1-2; D is perhaps TRBD1 (6 bases). The germline CDR1 and CDR2 sequences are SEHNR and FQNEAQ (reference sequence). This CDR3 is built from 18 residues. The germline V and J ends were trimmed by 5 bases and 2 bases, with 24 bases remaining between them. The CDR3 reads CASSKLGQGRMSNYGYTF. The CDR3 DNA reads TGTGCCAGCAGCAAACTCGGCCAGGGGAGGATGTCCAACTATGGCTACACCTTC.

V usage is TRBV6-5 and J usage is TRBJ2-7; D gene ambiguous. Germline lookup yields CDR1 MNHEY and CDR2 SVGAGI. This CDR3 spans 11 amino acids. Trimming removed 9 bases from V and 5 bases from J, with 11 bases in between. CDR3 amino acids: CASREGDEQYF. CDR3 nucleotide sequence: TGTGCCAGTCGTGAAGGCGACGAGCAGTACTTC.

This clonotype was counted a few times. This chain joins TRBV6-1 and TRBJ2-5; maybe TRBD1 (5 bases). V was shortened by 6 bases and J by 4 bases, with 12 bases between the two germline ends. Per germline, CDR1 MNHNS and CDR2 SASEGT. This CDR3 has 13 amino acids. CDR3 nucleotides: TGTGCCAGCAGACGGACAACGGGAGAGACCCAGTACTTC. Its translation is CASRRTTGETQYF.

J is TRBJ2-5 and V is TRBV20-1; 9 bases agree with TRBD2. The CDR3 is made up of 15 amino acids. V shed 3 bases, J shed 5 bases, and the junction held 10 bases outside the gene matches. Germline CDR1 reads DFQATT; CDR2 reads SNEGSKA (reference sequence). The DNA for the CDR3 is TGCAGTGCTAGGGCCGGCGGGGGGGCGGGGGAGACCCAGTACTTC. It codes for CSARAGGGAGETQYF.

This chain links TRBV6-5 with TRBJ2-3; TRBD1 aligns across 7 bases. The CDR3 runs to 17 residues. J was trimmed by 6 bases and V by 0 bases; bases with no gene match: 12. The germline CDR1 and CDR2 sequences are MNHEY and SVGAGI. CDR3 protein: CASSYSGTVPFRDTQYF. CDR3 nucleotide sequence: TGTGCCAGCAGTTACTCCGGGACAGTGCCTTTTCGGGATACGCAGTATTTT.

The rearrangement uses TRBV5-6 and TRBJ1-5; tentatively, D is TRBD1 (5 bases). This CDR3 is 17 amino acids long. V shed 3 bases and J shed 0 bases, with 16 bases lying between them. Per germline, CDR1 SGHDT and CDR2 YYEEEE. CDR3: CASSSQGATLSNQPQHF. DNA of the CDR3: TGTGCCAGCAGCTCGCAGGGTGCCACCCTTAGCAATCAGCCCCAGCATTTT.